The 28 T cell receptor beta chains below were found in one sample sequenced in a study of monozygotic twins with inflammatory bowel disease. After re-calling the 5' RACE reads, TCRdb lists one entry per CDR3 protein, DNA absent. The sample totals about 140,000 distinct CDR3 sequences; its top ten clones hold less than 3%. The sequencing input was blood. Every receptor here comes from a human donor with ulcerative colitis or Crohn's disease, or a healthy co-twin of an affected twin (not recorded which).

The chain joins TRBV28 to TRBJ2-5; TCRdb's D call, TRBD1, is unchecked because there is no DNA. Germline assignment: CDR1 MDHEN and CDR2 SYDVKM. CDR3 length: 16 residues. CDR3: CASQAPAGPTRETQYF.

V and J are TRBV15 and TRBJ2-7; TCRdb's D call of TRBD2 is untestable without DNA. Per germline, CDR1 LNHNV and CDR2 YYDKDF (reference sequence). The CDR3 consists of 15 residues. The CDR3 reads CATRKTSGGPGEQYF.

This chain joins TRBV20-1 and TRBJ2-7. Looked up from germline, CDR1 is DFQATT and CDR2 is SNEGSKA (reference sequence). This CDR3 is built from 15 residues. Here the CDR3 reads CSSTNLRYLTYEQYF.

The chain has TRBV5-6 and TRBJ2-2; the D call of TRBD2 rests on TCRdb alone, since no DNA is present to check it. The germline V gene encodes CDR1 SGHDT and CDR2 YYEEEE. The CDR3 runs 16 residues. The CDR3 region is CASTLRGGATTGELFF. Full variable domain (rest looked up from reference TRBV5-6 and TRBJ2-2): DAGVTQSPTHLIKTRGQQVTLRCSPKSGHDTVSWYQQALGQGPQFIFQYYEEEERQRGNFPDRFSGHQFPNYSSELNVNALLLGDSALYLCASTLRGGATTGELFFGEGSRLTVL.

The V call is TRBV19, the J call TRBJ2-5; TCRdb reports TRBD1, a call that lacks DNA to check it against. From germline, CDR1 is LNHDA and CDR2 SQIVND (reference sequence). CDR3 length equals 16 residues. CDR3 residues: CASSIGTGGATKTQYF. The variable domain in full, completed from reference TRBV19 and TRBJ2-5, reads DGGITQSPKYLFRKEGQNVTLSCEQNLNHDAMYWYRQDPGQGLRLIYYSQIVNDFQKGDIAEGYSVSREKKESFPLTVTSAQKNPTAFYLCASSIGTGGATKTQYFGPGTRLLVL.

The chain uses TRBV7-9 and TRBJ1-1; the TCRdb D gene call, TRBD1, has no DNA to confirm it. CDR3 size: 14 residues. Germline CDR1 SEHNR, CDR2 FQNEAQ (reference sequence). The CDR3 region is CDSSSGQGRPEAFF.

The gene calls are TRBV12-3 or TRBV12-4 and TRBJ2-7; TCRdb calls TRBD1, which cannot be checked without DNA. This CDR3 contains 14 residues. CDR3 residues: CASSSGGEVYEQYF.

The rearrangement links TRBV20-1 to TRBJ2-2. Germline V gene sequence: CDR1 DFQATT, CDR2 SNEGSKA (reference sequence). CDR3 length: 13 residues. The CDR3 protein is CSARYSVSGELFF.

The CDR3 protein is CASSFRALALTNTEAFF. The V and J genes are TRBV5-5 and TRBJ1-1. The germline V gene encodes CDR1 SGHKS and CDR2 YYEKEE (reference sequence). The CDR3 consists of 17 residues. The whole variable domain, remainder taken from reference TRBV5-5 and TRBJ1-1, is DAGVTQSPTHLIKTRGQQVTLRCSPISGHKSVSWYQQVLGQGPQFIFQYYEKEERGRGNFPDRFSARQFPNYSSELNVNALLLGDSALYLCASSFRALALTNTEAFFGQGTRLTVV.

The CDR3 loop reads CASSLVGGVNTEAFF. The V call is TRBV7-9, the J call TRBJ1-1. The CDR3 covers 15 residues. CDR1 is SEHNR and CDR2 is FQNEAQ in the germline V gene (reference sequence).

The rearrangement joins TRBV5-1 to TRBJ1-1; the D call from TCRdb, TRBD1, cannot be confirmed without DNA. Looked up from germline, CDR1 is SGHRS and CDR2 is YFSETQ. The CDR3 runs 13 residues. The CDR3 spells CASRTGRETEAFF.

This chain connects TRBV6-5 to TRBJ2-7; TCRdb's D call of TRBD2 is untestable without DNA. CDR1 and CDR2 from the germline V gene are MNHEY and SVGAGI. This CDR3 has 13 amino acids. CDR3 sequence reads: CASTGGGLYEQYF.

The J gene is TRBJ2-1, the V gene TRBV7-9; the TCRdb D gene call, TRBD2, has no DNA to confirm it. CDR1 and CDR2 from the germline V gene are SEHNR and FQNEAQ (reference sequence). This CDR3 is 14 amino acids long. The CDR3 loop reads CASSPSGLYNEQFF. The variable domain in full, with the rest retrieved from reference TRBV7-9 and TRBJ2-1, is DTGVSQNPRHKITKRGQNVTFRCDPISEHNRLYWYRQTLGQGPEFLTYFQNEAQLEKSRLLSDRFSAERPKGSFSTLEIQRTEQGDSAMYLCASSPSGLYNEQFFGPGTRLTVL.

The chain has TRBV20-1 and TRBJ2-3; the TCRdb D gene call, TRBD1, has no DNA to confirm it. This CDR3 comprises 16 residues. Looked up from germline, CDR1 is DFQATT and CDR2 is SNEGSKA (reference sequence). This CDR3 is CSARDQGGWVTDTQYF.

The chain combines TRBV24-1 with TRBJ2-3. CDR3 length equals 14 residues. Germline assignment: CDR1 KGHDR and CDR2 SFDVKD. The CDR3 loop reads CATSPRGVTDTQYF.

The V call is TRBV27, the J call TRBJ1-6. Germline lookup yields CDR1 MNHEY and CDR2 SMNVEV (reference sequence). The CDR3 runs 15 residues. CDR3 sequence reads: CASREFSSYNSPLHF.

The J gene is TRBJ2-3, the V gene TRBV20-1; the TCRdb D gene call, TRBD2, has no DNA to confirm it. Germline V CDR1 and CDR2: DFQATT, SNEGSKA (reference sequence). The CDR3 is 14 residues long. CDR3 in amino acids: CSASPPQSPDTQYF.

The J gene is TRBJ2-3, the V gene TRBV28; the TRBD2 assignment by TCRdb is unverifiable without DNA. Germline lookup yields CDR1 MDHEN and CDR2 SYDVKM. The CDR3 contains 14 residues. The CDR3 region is CASSPSGGTDTQYF.

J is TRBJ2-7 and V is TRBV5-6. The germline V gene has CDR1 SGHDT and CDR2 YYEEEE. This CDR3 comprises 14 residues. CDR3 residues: CASSLVFRGYEQYF.

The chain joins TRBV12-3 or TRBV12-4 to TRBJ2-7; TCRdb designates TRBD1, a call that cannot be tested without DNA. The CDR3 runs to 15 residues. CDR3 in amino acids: CASSPTWGGTYEQYF.

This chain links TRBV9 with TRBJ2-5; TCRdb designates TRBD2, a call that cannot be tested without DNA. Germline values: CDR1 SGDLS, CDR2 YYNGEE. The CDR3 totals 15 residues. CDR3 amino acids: CASSPLAGGRETQYF.

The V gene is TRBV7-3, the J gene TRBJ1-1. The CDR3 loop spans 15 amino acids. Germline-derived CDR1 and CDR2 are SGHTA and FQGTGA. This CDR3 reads CASSPTGVEGTEAFF.

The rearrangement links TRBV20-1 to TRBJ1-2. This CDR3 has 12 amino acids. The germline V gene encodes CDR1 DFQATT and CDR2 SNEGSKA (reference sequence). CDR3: CSANLAGGGYTF.

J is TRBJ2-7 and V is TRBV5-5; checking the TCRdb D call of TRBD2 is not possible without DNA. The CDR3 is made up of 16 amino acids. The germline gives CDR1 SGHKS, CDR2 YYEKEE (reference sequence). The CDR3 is CASSLDVWGGSYEQYF.

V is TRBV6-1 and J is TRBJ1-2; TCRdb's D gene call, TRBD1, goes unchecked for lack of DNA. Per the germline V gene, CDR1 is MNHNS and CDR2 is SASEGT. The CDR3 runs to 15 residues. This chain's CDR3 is CASSKDRGDNYGYTF.

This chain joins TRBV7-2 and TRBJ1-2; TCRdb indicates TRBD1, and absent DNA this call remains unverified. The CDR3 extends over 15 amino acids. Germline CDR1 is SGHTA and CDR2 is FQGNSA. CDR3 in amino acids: CASSSGQGGIYGYTF.

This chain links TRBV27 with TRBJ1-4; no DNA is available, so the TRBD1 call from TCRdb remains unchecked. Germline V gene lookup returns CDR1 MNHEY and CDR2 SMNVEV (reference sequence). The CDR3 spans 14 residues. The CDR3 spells CASSSGGWGEKLFF.

CDR3 sequence: CASSQDSGLGLASTDTQYF. V gene TRBV4-3 combines with J gene TRBJ2-3; checking the TCRdb D call of TRBD2 is not possible without DNA. CDR1 LGHNA and CDR2 YSLEER come from the germline V gene. This CDR3 has 19 amino acids.